These 26 T cell receptor beta chains share one sample of origin, sequenced in a study of identical twins' blood T cells. TCRdb redid the calling of the 5' RACE reads with MiXCR, one entry per CDR3 protein. The data contain 300,000 to 400,000 distinct CDR3 sequences, more than 25% of them singletons. Sequenced sample: PBMCs. These receptors all come from a woman aged 18-55 years in good health.

Comment on this clonotype: With a much larger clone just one base away, this may be a read error. The gene calls are TRBV5-1 and TRBJ2-1; 9 positions match TRBD2. This CDR3 spans 16 amino acids. Germline loops: CDR1 SGHRS, CDR2 YFSETQ. CDR3 bases: TGCGACAGCAGCTTGGTCGGGCGGGGGGGTAACAATGAGCAGTTCTTC. The encoded protein is CDSSLVGRGGNNEQFF.

The chain recombines TRBV19 with TRBJ2-7; the D gene could be TRBD1 or TRBD2 (5 bases each). Germline V gene data show CDR1 as LNHDA and CDR2 as SQIVND (reference sequence). V was clipped by 3 bases and J by 3 bases, with 12 bases between them. The CDR3 totals 14 residues. The CDR3 DNA follows: TGTGCCAGTAGTATCGGGACGACGAACTACGAGCAGTACTTC. Residues: CASSIGTTNYEQYF.

This sequence joins TRBV5-1 and TRBJ1-3, with 7 bases that match TRBD1. The V and J ends lost 6 bases and 4 bases, in that order; junction bases with no gene match: 7. The CDR3 runs 14 residues. The germline gives CDR1 SGHRS, CDR2 YFSETQ. The CDR3 reads CASTEGAHGNTIYF. DNA of the CDR3: TGCGCCAGCACCGAGGGGGCGCACGGAAACACCATATATTTT.

This clonotype was picked up a small number of times. This chain connects TRBV5-1 to TRBJ2-1, with 7 bases identical to TRBD1. J lost 2 bases, V lost 4 bases, and 6 bases had no gene match. CDR1 and CDR2 (germline): SGHRS, YFSETQ. The CDR3 runs to 15 residues. CDR3 amino acids: CASSPGQVAYNEQFF. For the CDR3, the DNA is TGCGCCAGCAGCCCTGGACAGGTTGCCTACAATGAGCAGTTCTTC.

The genes are TRBV10-3 and TRBJ1-2, with no clear D. The CDR3 covers 15 residues. CDR1 and CDR2 (germline): ENHRY, SYGVKD. V lost 9 bases to trimming and J lost 1 base, with 18 bases between them. Written as DNA, the CDR3 is TGTGCCATTAAGCCCCCCTTCGCCGTTAACTATGGCTACACCTTC. It yields the protein CAIKPPFAVNYGYTF.

V gene TRBV9 combines with J gene TRBJ1-3; 7 bases are shared with TRBD1. V trimming: 3 bases; J trimming: 7 bases; junction bases outside the gene matches: 7. CDR1 and CDR2 (germline): SGDLS, YYNGEE. The CDR3 length is 14 residues. DNA for the CDR3: TGTGCCAGCAGCGACCGACAGGGAGGGAACACCATATATTTT. As protein: CASSDRQGGNTIYF.

This clonotype was seen only a few times. The chain couples TRBV10-3 to TRBJ2-3; no clear D. CDR1 is ENHRY, CDR2 SYGVKD, per germline. V lost 2 bases and J 10 bases, leaving 10 bases between the germline ends. This CDR3 region has 12 residues. This CDR3 is CAISEIGNPQYF. The CDR3 nucleotides are TGTGCCATCAGTGAGATCGGCAATCCGCAGTATTTT.

The V gene is TRBV25-1, the J gene TRBJ1-5; 9 positions agree with TRBD1. Trimming took 4 bases from V and 6 from J; bases not matched to a gene: 4. CDR3 size: 14 residues. Germline V gene sequence: CDR1 MGHDK, CDR2 SYGVNS. The CDR3, as DNA: TGTGCCAGCAGTGGGACAGGGGAAAGTCAGCCCCAGCATTTT. This gives the protein CASSGTGESQPQHF. The complete variable domain, with remaining parts taken from reference TRBV25-1 and TRBJ1-5, reads EADIYQTPRYLVIGTGKKITLECSQTMGHDKMYWYQQDPGMELHLIHYSYGVNSTEKGDLSSESTVSRIRTEHFPLTLESARPSHTSQYLCASSGTGESQPQHFGDGTRLSIL.

The gene calls are TRBV10-3 and TRBJ1-2; D perhaps matches TRBD1 (6 bases). V lost 10 bases, J lost 8 bases, and 17 bases lay in between. The length of the CDR3 is 12 residues. CDR1 and CDR2 from the germline V gene are ENHRY and SYGVKD. DNA for the CDR3: TGTGCCACAGCGGGAAACAGGGCCGGCTACACCTTC. Its translation is CATAGNRAGYTF.

This clonotype was observed at least ten times. The chain couples TRBV6-6 to TRBJ2-2; no definite D call. CDR1 MNHNY and CDR2 SVGAGI come from the germline V gene (reference sequence). Trimming took off 0 bases at V and 0 bases at J, with 5 bases between the two ends. CDR3 length: 15 residues. The CDR3 bases are TGTGCCAGCAGTTACTCGGTGGCGAACACCGGGGAGCTGTTTTTT. Amino acids: CASSYSVANTGELFF.

The gene calls are TRBV11-2 and TRBJ2-2, with D unclear. Germline V lookup: CDR1 SGHAT, CDR2 FQNNGV. Trimming pared 7 bases from V and 2 bases from J, leaving 5 bases between. The CDR3 runs to 12 residues. The CDR3 nucleotides read TGTGCCAGCATGCGAAACACCGGGGAGCTGTTTTTT. Its translation: CASMRNTGELFF.

This clonotype has a count of ten or more. This chain links TRBV29-1 with TRBJ1-1, with TRBD1 as a possible D gene (5 bases). The length of the CDR3 is 14 residues. The germline V gene encodes CDR1 SQVTM and CDR2 ANQGSEA. Trimming cost V 3 bases and J 2 bases, with 13 bases left between them. The DNA of the CDR3 is TGCAGCGTTGACCCCGGGGCCCTCAACACTGAAGCTTTCTTT. It is translated as CSVDPGALNTEAFF.

A single count supports this clonotype. Sequence at one end of the junction differs from germline and may be a read error. For the CDR3, the DNA is TGTGCCGGCAGTTTTTTGTCGGCCGGCTCGGGAAACACCATATATTTT. Translation: CAGSFLSAGSGNTIYF. The rearrangement uses TRBV12-3 or TRBV12-4 and TRBJ1-3, with D unresolved. CDR3 length: 16 residues.

The V gene is TRBV24-1, the J gene TRBJ1-5, with D possibly being TRBD1 (6 bases). The germline V and J ends were trimmed by 8 bases and 0 bases, with 25 bases remaining between them. CDR1 KGHDR and CDR2 SFDVKD come from the germline V gene. This CDR3 comprises 19 residues. The CDR3 region has the DNA TGTGCCACCACCGTGGGGGACAAGGAACCGAGATATAGCAATCAGCCCCAGCATTTT. It is translated as CATTVGDKEPRYSNQPQHF.

The V gene is TRBV29-1, the J gene TRBJ2-5; D is ambiguous. Germline CDR1 SQVTM, CDR2 ANQGSEA. This CDR3 comprises 14 residues. V lost 6 bases and J 2 bases, leaving 16 bases between the germline ends. The chain's CDR3 is CSVAPSLSQETQYF. Written as DNA, the CDR3 is TGCAGCGTCGCCCCCTCGCTGTCTCAAGAGACCCAGTACTTC.

A few counts support this clonotype. The chain combines TRBV29-1 with TRBJ2-1; D tentatively reads TRBD1 or TRBD2 (6 bases each). Trimming pared 4 bases from V and 7 bases from J, leaving 11 bases between. Germline CDR1 reads SQVTM; CDR2 reads ANQGSEA. The CDR3 totals 12 residues. The CDR3 here is CSVVEGDNEQFF. DNA of the CDR3: TGCAGCGTTGTGGAGGGGGATAATGAGCAGTTCTTC.

The chain couples TRBV7-9 to TRBJ1-6; perhaps TRBD1 as D (5 bases). The germline CDR1 and CDR2 sequences are SEHNR and FQNEAQ (reference sequence). V shed 4 bases and J shed 9 bases, with 10 bases lying between them. This CDR3 spans 13 amino acids. The CDR3 nucleotides read TGTGCCAGCAGCTACGGGGCAGTTTCACCCCTCCACTTT. Translating gives CASSYGAVSPLHF.

This clonotype turned up a few times. This chain uses TRBV7-2 with TRBJ1-1; D remains ambiguous. The CDR3 runs to 13 residues. Per germline, CDR1 SGHTA and CDR2 FQGNSA. V lost 1 base, J lost 6 bases, and 9 bases lay in between. This CDR3 is CASSLGGEAEAFF. The CDR3 DNA reads as TGTGCCAGCAGCTTAGGTGGGGAGGCTGAAGCTTTCTTT.

The chain carries TRBV10-3 and TRBJ2-7; 7 bases match TRBD2. J lost 4 bases, V lost 3 bases, and 15 bases had no gene match. CDR3 length equals 17 residues. Germline CDR1 ENHRY, CDR2 SYGVKD. The CDR3, as DNA: TGTGCCATCAGTGACCCAATCTTGGCGGGAGTTTTGTACGAGCAGTACTTC. Translating gives CAISDPILAGVLYEQYF.

The rearrangement uses TRBV28 and TRBJ1-6; D not resolved. This CDR3 is 8 amino acids long. V was cut by 11 bases and J by 13 bases, with 6 bases left in between. CDR1 MDHEN and CDR2 SYDVKM come from the germline V gene. This CDR3 reads CAPPPLHF. The CDR3 DNA follows: TGTGCCCCCCCTCCCCTCCACTTT.

This rearrangement joins TRBV19 to TRBJ1-5; D ambiguous. The CDR3 is 15 amino acids. Germline CDR1 LNHDA, CDR2 SQIVND (reference sequence). V was cut by 0 bases and J by 3 bases, with 9 bases left in between. The CDR3 loop reads CASSIDRADNQPQHF. The CDR3 nucleotides read TGTGCCAGTAGTATAGATCGGGCAGACAATCAGCCCCAGCATTTT.

The chain is built from TRBV3-1 and TRBJ1-2; D is unresolved. The length of the CDR3 is 14 residues. Trimming left V 2 bases short and J 4 bases short, with 11 bases between. Per the germline V gene, CDR1 is LGHDT and CDR2 is YNNKEL (reference sequence). This CDR3 is CASSQFGLPYGYTF. CDR3 nucleotides: TGTGCCAGCAGCCAATTCGGGCTACCCTATGGCTACACCTTC.

The chain recombines TRBV10-3 with TRBJ1-2; no definite D call. Between the trimmed V and J ends, which lost 2 bases and 1 base, there was a span of 2 bases. Germline V gene lookup returns CDR1 ENHRY and CDR2 SYGVKD. This CDR3 spans 12 amino acids. The CDR3 region is CAISESNYGYTF. The DNA for the CDR3 is TGTGCCATCAGTGAGAGTAACTATGGCTACACCTTC.

A remark on this clonotype: A read error is likely, as this CDR3 ends without the conserved phenylalanine or tryptophan. The chain recombines TRBV11-2 with TRBJ2-3; D is possibly TRBD2 (6 bases). The length of the CDR3 is 16 residues. Germline-derived CDR1 and CDR2 are SGHAT and FQNNGV. V lost 7 bases and J 2 bases, leaving 19 bases between the germline ends. CDR3 protein: CASILNYLAVTDTQYL. The CDR3 DNA reads as TGTGCCAGCATACTCAATTATTTAGCGGTCACAGATACGCAGTATCTT.

V and J are TRBV5-1 and TRBJ1-3; no firm D call. CDR3 size: 14 residues. Per germline, CDR1 SGHRS and CDR2 YFSETQ. V dropped 0 bases and J dropped 2 bases, with 6 bases sitting between them. DNA for the CDR3: TGCGCCAGCAGCTTGGGGGAGACTGGAAACACCATATATTTT. The encoded protein is CASSLGETGNTIYF.

The rearrangement uses TRBV12-3 or TRBV12-4 and TRBJ2-1; D uncertain. V was clipped by 1 base and J by 15 bases, with 13 bases between them. The CDR3 extends over 12 amino acids. Written as DNA, the CDR3 is TGTGCCAGCAGTTTAGGAGGTTTTATGCGGTTCTTC. Protein product: CASSLGGFMRFF.